This T cell receptor (beta chain) stems from a study of blood T cells in healthy people across ages. Regarding the study as a whole: Diversity figures based on one million T cells were deemed too low. Age showed a roughly linear inverse relationship with TCR beta diversity per million T cells. Naive T cell percentage showed a strong correlation with the diversity of TCR beta.

Concerning this clonotype itself: Its antigen is as yet unknown.

Germline V lookup: CDR1 SGHTA, CDR2 FQGNSA. This CDR3 spans 19 amino acids. Using a J-beta primer mix together with a sample-barcoded 5' primer, a second PCR was run for about 7 to 12 cycles. TCRdb used MiXCR to reprocess the 5' RACE reads, holding one entry per CDR3 protein. The sample lists some 1,800,000 distinct CDR3 sequences, more than 35% occurring once. The specimen sequenced was blood. This chain joins TRBV7-2 and TRBJ2-4, with TRBD2 matching over 7 bases. With the DNA end fitting TRBJ2-5 better, the J assignment may be wrong. The TCR originated in a human donor in good health. The CDR3 bases are TGTGCCAGCAGCTTAGCGAGGGCAGGGAGGGGTATGGTTTTAGAGACCCAGTACTTC. Protein product: CASSLARAGRGMVLETQYF.